This T cell receptor (beta chain) was sequenced in a study of blood T cell repertoires in COVID-19 (dated by TCRdb to about 2020). Turning to the overall study: Collaborator samples came from the United States, Italy and Spain and covered acute and convalescent phases of COVID-19. Samples came from the ongoing ImmuneRACE study (first 160 participants) plus 1,254 subjects from 6 global collaborators. The dataset comprised deeply sampled blood TCRbeta repertoires from subjects exposed to, actively infected with, or recovered from COVID-19. Where HLA class I and class II types were available, the types were taken from metadata supplied by the sample provider, not from assay-based typing. The repertoires were released in a freely available public database intended as a resource for research on the immune response to SARS-CoV-2. The sample metadata nearly always contained a de-identified subject ID, COVID-19 status, age in years and sex. The prospective study material was composed of cDNA or gDNA derived from T cells, B-cell-depleted T cells, or PBMCs. The full study reports these points: The quantity of clinical and demographic metadata differed by source and by participant and was supplied without curation.

The immunoSEQ Assay, a bias-controlled multiplex PCR, was used to amplify TCRbeta CDR3 regions from genomic DNA. On the authors' methods: The number of nucleated cells in each sample was estimated by amplification of reference gene primers within the assay. Sequence reads were collapsed and filtered to measure the absolute abundance of every unique TCRbeta CDR3 rearrangement. For each sample, productive Simpson clonality was calculated as the square root of Simpson's diversity index over productive rearrangements. TCRdb retrieved this table from immuneACCESS and kept in-frame rearrangements only. Not all clones are present; in checked studies, unresolved V genes account for under half, and no reason is known for the remainder. V, J and clone size derive from that table, while D and trimming were established from the DNA sequence. The table for this sample lists around 160,000 clones; roughly 82% of them were counted only once. The biggest ten clones account for approximately 10% of the sample.

Participants in the prospective study were aged roughly 18 to 100 years, lived in under 30 United States geographic areas, and enrolled through a virtual design. Cohort assignment in the prospective study relied on participant-reported clinical history from a screening survey and a study questionnaire. Recovered participants in ImmuneRACE Cohort 3 were defined as having two consecutive negative NP/OP PCR tests, clearance from a healthcare professional, or resolution of symptoms. Each participant in the prospective study had whole blood, serum and a nasopharyngeal or oropharyngeal swab collected by mobile phlebotomists. Additional blood draws and questionnaires over an approximately two-month period could optionally be provided by prospective study participants. Blood samples from the prospective study were shipped frozen or at room temperature prior to DNA extraction. CDR1 and CDR2 are drawn from the germline V gene (reference sequence): MNHEY, SMNVEV. From its cysteine to its phenylalanine, the CDR3 spans 13 amino acids. Only the CDR3 part of the read is kept: 39 bases, read in frame from the first base. Trimming at the junction amounts to 3 bases on V and 2 bases on J, and the germline ends lie 7 bases apart.

On this clone: Its antigen is still unknown. The sample holds no much larger clone one base away, and base qualities are not on file.

The specimen sequenced was PBMCs or T cells enriched from blood (not recorded which). The V and J genes are TRBV27 and TRBJ1-2; a tentative D match to TRBD1 spans 5 bases. This TCR came from a man aged 45 to 65 who had recovered from COVID-19. The nucleotide sequence is TGTGCCAGCAGTTTGCGACAGAACTATGGCTACACCTTC. Its translation reads: CASSLRQNYGYTF.